Shown below are 30 T cell receptor beta chains from a single sample sequenced in a study of cytomegalovirus exposure and HLA in healthy donors. The PCR had 60 Vbeta and 13 Jbeta primers. TCRdb's table, derived via immunoSEQ multiplex PCR, lists solely in-frame clones and lacks some. The table shows under 200,000 clones, with roughly four fifths occurring only once. The sample consisted of PBMCs. All receptors come from a female donor in good health and CMV-seronegative.

This chain uses TRBV7-3 with TRBJ2-1, with D possibly being TRBD2 (5 bases). Germline CDR1 is SGHTA and CDR2 is FQGTGA. CDR3 size: 14 residues. V was trimmed by 5 bases and J by 6 bases, leaving 14 bases between them. In DNA, the CDR3 is TGTGCCAGCAGCATGGACCAGCGGCCCAATGAGCAGTTCTTC. This codes for CASSMDQRPNEQFF.

CDR3 loop: CASSSLWSGRSTDTQYF. CDR3 bases: TGTGCCAGCAGCTCCCTTTGGAGCGGGAGAAGCACAGATACGCAGTATTTT. The rearrangement uses TRBV5-4 and TRBJ2-3; 8 nucleotides align to TRBD2. Germline values: CDR1 SGHNT, CDR2 YYREEE (reference sequence). This CDR3 is built from 17 residues. Trimming removed 3 bases from V and 0 bases from J; junction bases left unmatched: 9.

V and J are TRBV14 and TRBJ2-5, with D unclear. The CDR3 spans 14 residues. The ends were cut back, 0 bases at V and 4 bases at J, with 9 bases in the middle. The V gene's germline CDR1 is SGHDN and CDR2 FVKESK. CDR3 residues: CASSQDRGRETQYF. CDR3 sequence (DNA): TGTGCCAGCAGCCAAGATCGTGGCAGAGAGACCCAGTACTTC. Based on the CDR3 plus reference TRBV14 and TRBJ2-5, the full variable domain is EAGVTQFPSHSVIEKGQTVTLRCDPISGHDNLYWYRRVMGKEIKFLLHFVKESKQDESGMPNNRFLAERTGGTYSTLKVQPAELEDSGVYFCASSQDRGRETQYFGPGTRLLVL.

J is TRBJ2-5 and V is TRBV29-1; 8 bases fit TRBD1. The closer fit of TRBJ2-7 to the DNA end suggests the J call may be wrong. The CDR3 contains 14 residues. Germline CDR1 SQVTM, CDR2 ANQGSEA. This CDR3 is CSVTTGTGAYEQYF. DNA of the CDR3: TGCAGCGTGACCACCGGGACAGGAGCCTACGAGCAGTACTTC.

The V gene is TRBV9, the J gene TRBJ2-3; D gene unclear. CDR3 length: 14 amino acids. Germline V lookup: CDR1 SGDLS, CDR2 YYNGEE. The germline V and J ends were trimmed by 7 bases and 0 bases, with 12 bases remaining between them. The CDR3 spells CASARFLSTDTQYF. The CDR3 DNA follows: TGTGCCAGCGCTCGGTTCCTCAGCACAGATACGCAGTATTTT. The full variable domain, in which reference TRBV9 and TRBJ2-3 provide the parts outside the CDR3, is DSGVTQTPKHLITATGQRVTLRCSPRSGDLSVYWYQQSLDQGLQFLIQYYNGEERAKGNILERFSAQQFPDLHSELNLSSLELGDSALYFCASARFLSTDTQYFGPGTRLTVL.

The V call is TRBV6-5, the J call TRBJ2-3; TRBD1 might be the D (5 bases). Trimming removed 10 bases at V and 0 bases at J, with 17 bases between. The CDR3 spans 15 residues. Germline CDR1 is MNHEY and CDR2 is SVGAGI. As DNA, the CDR3 is TGTGCCACGCTCGCGTGGCAGGGAAGCACAGATACGCAGTATTTT. It translates to CATLAWQGSTDTQYF.

V is TRBV6-5 and J is TRBJ2-1, with D possibly matching TRBD2 (6 bases). There are 16 residues in the CDR3. V lost 2 bases, J lost 6 bases, and 17 bases lay in between. From germline, CDR1 is MNHEY and CDR2 SVGAGI. The CDR3 is CASSYPTSSGANEQFF. Here the CDR3 DNA reads TGTGCCAGCAGTTACCCTACTAGCTCCGGGGCCAATGAGCAGTTCTTC.

CDR3 in amino acids: CASSEGVRTSGRRVYEQYF. CDR3 coding DNA: TGTGCCAGCAGTGAGGGGGTGAGGACTAGCGGGAGGAGGGTCTACGAGCAGTACTTC. The rearrangement links TRBV2 to TRBJ2-7, with TRBD2 matching 14 bases. The germline V gene has CDR1 SNHLY and CDR2 FYNNEI. CDR3 length equals 19 residues. J lost 3 bases, V lost 3 bases, and 13 bases had no gene match.

This chain connects TRBV15 to TRBJ1-5; 9 bases line up with TRBD1. V was clipped by 6 bases and J by 5 bases; unmatched bases: 5. The CDR3 covers 14 residues. Germline CDR1 reads LNHNV; CDR2 reads YYDKDF (reference sequence). CDR3 loop: CATSRTGEDQPQHF. CDR3 nucleotide sequence: TGTGCCACCAGTCGGACAGGGGAAGATCAGCCCCAGCATTTT. Using reference TRBV15 and TRBJ1-5 for the parts outside the CDR3, the full variable domain is DAMVIQNPRYQVTQFGKPVTLSCSQTLNHNVMYWYQQKSSQAPKLLFHYYDKDFNNEADTPDNFQSRRPNTSFCFLDIRSPGLGDTAMYLCATSRTGEDQPQHFGDGTRLSIL.

J is TRBJ1-2 and V is TRBV4-3; the D gene is possibly TRBD1 (5 bases). Germline V gives CDR1 LGHNA, CDR2 YSLEER. Deletions cut 4 bases from V and 2 bases from J, with 14 bases between. This CDR3 is built from 15 residues. CDR3 sequence reads: CASSPGLQGNYGYTF. The DNA of the CDR3 is TGCGCCAGCAGCCCGGGCCTGCAGGGAAACTATGGCTACACCTTC.

The V and J genes are TRBV6-6 and TRBJ1-2; 7 nucleotides agree with TRBD1. This CDR3 contains 16 residues. The trim removed 5 bases at V and 0 bases at J, leaving 9 bases unmatched. Germline V CDR1 and CDR2: MNHNY, SVGAGI (reference sequence). CDR3 in DNA: TGTGCCAGCAGTCACCCTGCCGGGACAGCTAACTATGGCTACACCTTC. Encoded protein: CASSHPAGTANYGYTF.

The chain has TRBV7-2 and TRBJ2-1, with D maybe TRBD2 (5 bases). Germline CDR1 is SGHTA and CDR2 is FQGNSA. There are 19 residues in the CDR3. V gave up 1 base and J gave up 0 bases, with 19 bases separating them. CDR3 region: CASSLGRAGPGSSYNEQFF. Written as DNA, the CDR3 is TGTGCCAGCAGCTTAGGTCGGGCCGGTCCGGGGAGCTCCTACAATGAGCAGTTCTTC.

The chain couples TRBV4-2 to TRBJ2-1; possible D gene TRBD2, 6 bases. The CDR3 loop spans 16 amino acids. The germline V gene has CDR1 LGHNA and CDR2 YNFKEQ. Trimming pared 3 bases from V and 0 bases from J, leaving 12 bases between. CDR3 bases: TGTGCCAGCAGCCACCTCGGGGGAGGCTCCTACAATGAGCAGTTCTTC. This gives the protein CASSHLGGGSYNEQFF.

The gene calls are TRBV2 and TRBJ2-7; the match to TRBD2 covers 7 bases. In germline, CDR1 is SNHLY, CDR2 FYNNEI. This CDR3 region has 15 residues. V shed 2 bases, J shed 2 bases, and the junction held 6 bases outside the gene matches. CDR3: CASSERREDTYEQYF. The CDR3 DNA reads as TGTGCCAGCAGTGAACGACGGGAGGATACCTACGAGCAGTACTTC. Drawing the rest from reference TRBV2 and TRBJ2-7, the complete variable domain is EPEVTQTPSHQVTQMGQEVILRCVPISNHLYFYWYRQILGQKVEFLVSFYNNEISEKSEIFDDQFSVERPDGSNFTLKIRSTKLEDSAMYFCASSERREDTYEQYFGPGTRLTVT.

This clone has a handful of counts. The rearrangement uses TRBV19 and TRBJ1-6, with 7 bases aligning to TRBD1. CDR3 length: 14 residues. With 3 bases clipped from V and 9 bases from J, the junction kept 5 bases outside the gene matches. The germline V gene has CDR1 LNHDA and CDR2 SQIVND (reference sequence). The CDR3 region is CASSMWTGTSPLHF. CDR3 in DNA: TGTGCCAGTAGTATGTGGACAGGAACTTCACCCCTCCACTTT.

The count of this clone is one. V usage is TRBV10-1 and J usage is TRBJ2-3; D is possibly TRBD2 (5 bases). Germline V gene sequence: CDR1 WNHNN, CDR2 SYGVQD (reference sequence). Deletions cut 5 bases from V and 8 bases from J, with 8 bases between. This CDR3 comprises 11 residues. CDR3 amino acids: CASSPGSTQYF. CDR3 DNA sequence: TGCGCCAGCAGTCCGGGGTCTACGCAGTATTTT.

V usage is TRBV19 and J usage is TRBJ2-7; 7 bases agree with TRBD1. The germline gives CDR1 LNHDA, CDR2 SQIVND (reference sequence). The V segment lost 6 bases and the J segment 7 bases; nucleotides outside the gene matches: 6. The CDR3 runs 12 residues. This CDR3 is CASSPTGWEQYF. The CDR3 nucleotides are TGTGCCAGTAGCCCGACAGGGTGGGAGCAGTACTTC.

J is TRBJ2-2 and V is TRBV5-1; 11 nucleotides line up with TRBD2. CDR3 length equals 16 residues. After removal of 4 bases from V and 4 bases from J, the junction contained 6 bases not matched to a gene. Looked up from germline, CDR1 is SGHRS and CDR2 is YFSETQ. The CDR3, as DNA: TGCGCCAGCAGCCACGGGACTAGCGGAACCACCGGGGAGCTGTTTTTT. Its translation: CASSHGTSGTTGELFF.

The V gene is TRBV7-2, the J gene TRBJ2-7, with 8 nucleotides matching TRBD2. This CDR3 is built from 16 residues. The ends lost 5 bases at V and 0 bases at J; junction bases unmatched: 9. Per germline, CDR1 SGHTA and CDR2 FQGNSA. CDR3 region: CASSQLGLAGSYEQYF. DNA for the CDR3: TGTGCCAGCAGCCAGCTGGGGCTAGCGGGCTCCTACGAGCAGTACTTC.

J is TRBJ2-3 and V is TRBV7-3, with a possible D match to TRBD2 (6 bases). The germline CDR1 and CDR2 sequences are SGHTA and FQGTGA. V shed 5 bases and J shed 2 bases, with 20 bases lying between them. This CDR3 is 17 amino acids long. The CDR3 is CASSVSGASDNTDTQYF. Here the CDR3 DNA reads TGTGCCAGCAGCGTCTCCGGGGCTAGCGACAACACAGATACGCAGTATTTT.

The chain recombines TRBV18 with TRBJ2-7, with D tentatively TRBD1 (5 bases). In germline, CDR1 is KGHSH, CDR2 LQKENI. This CDR3 spans 15 amino acids. Trimming removed 2 bases at V and 5 bases at J, with 16 bases between. The CDR3 loop reads CASSPAQGGSHEQYF. The DNA of the CDR3 is TGTGCCAGCTCACCAGCGCAGGGTGGGTCCCACGAGCAGTACTTC.

This clone has a single count. The V and J genes are TRBV10-1 and TRBJ2-3; 12 nucleotides agree with TRBD2. The CDR3 is 17 amino acids. Trimming removed 3 bases from V and 5 bases from J; junction bases left unmatched: 9. Germline loops: CDR1 WNHNN, CDR2 SYGVQD (reference sequence). The chain's CDR3 is CASSDGARGLAGDTQYF. The CDR3 bases are TGCGCCAGCAGTGATGGTGCGAGGGGACTAGCGGGAGATACGCAGTATTTT.

This chain links TRBV7-9 with TRBJ1-1, with D perhaps matching TRBD1 (5 bases). V lost 2 bases, J lost 5 bases, and 15 bases lay in between. The length of the CDR3 is 15 residues. Per the germline V gene, CDR1 is SEHNR and CDR2 is FQNEAQ (reference sequence). The CDR3 spells CASSLLHGGGTEAFF. DNA for the CDR3: TGTGCCAGCAGCTTACTCCACGGCGGGGGGACTGAAGCTTTCTTT.

The chain uses TRBV7-8 and TRBJ2-1, with 7 bases matching TRBD2. CDR3 length: 15 amino acids. Germline CDR1 reads SGHVS; CDR2 reads FQNEAQ. V gave up 5 bases and J gave up 7 bases; unmatched junction bases: 11. The CDR3 sequence: CASSPVGGGVNEQFF. The CDR3 DNA reads as TGTGCCAGCAGCCCCGTGGGGGGGGGTGTAAATGAGCAGTTCTTC.

The rearrangement links TRBV7-2 to TRBJ2-1; D ambiguous. The germline V gene encodes CDR1 SGHTA and CDR2 FQGNSA. The CDR3 covers 16 residues. Trimming shortened V by 5 bases and J by 0 bases, and 14 bases separated the two germline ends. The CDR3 loop reads CASSPPSPSSYNEQFF. The CDR3 DNA reads TGTGCCAGCAGCCCGCCTTCTCCCAGCTCCTACAATGAGCAGTTCTTC. The complete variable domain, with remaining parts taken from reference TRBV7-2 and TRBJ2-1, reads GAGVSQSPSNKVTEKGKDVELRCDPISGHTALYWYRQSLGQGLEFLIYFQGNSAPDKSGLPSDRFSAERTGGSVSTLTIQRTQQEDSAVYLCASSPPSPSSYNEQFFGPGTRLTVL.

In its sample, this clone was seen a few times. This chain's CDR3 is CASSSQGFDTDTQYF. DNA for the CDR3: TGCGCCAGCAGCTCACAGGGTTTCGACACAGATACGCAGTATTTT. V is TRBV5-1 and J is TRBJ2-3; possibly TRBD1 for D (6 bases). CDR1 SGHRS and CDR2 YFSETQ come from the germline V gene. V lost 3 bases and J lost 2, with 13 bases in between. This CDR3 spans 15 amino acids.

This clone appeared once. The CDR3 protein is CSARWGSSRGYTF. The CDR3, as DNA: TGCAGCGCCCGGTGGGGCTCCTCGAGGGGCTACACCTTC. The gene calls are TRBV29-1 and TRBJ1-2; perhaps TRBD1 as D (5 bases). CDR1 is SQVTM, CDR2 ANQGSEA, per germline. V was clipped by 7 bases and J by 8 bases, with 20 bases between them. The CDR3 consists of 13 residues.

The chain joins TRBV6-1 to TRBJ2-5; 12 bases match TRBD1. The V gene's germline CDR1 is MNHNS and CDR2 SASEGT. The CDR3 has 14 amino acids. J lost 1 base, V lost 8 bases, and 2 bases had no gene match. In nucleotides, the CDR3 is TGTGCCAGCCGGGACAGGGGGCTCCAAGAGACCCAGTACTTC. Translated, it gives CASRDRGLQETQYF.

The chain couples TRBV29-1 to TRBJ2-7; D unresolved. Germline V lookup: CDR1 SQVTM, CDR2 ANQGSEA. With 4 bases removed from V and 3 bases from J, the gap between germline ends came to 13 bases. This CDR3 region has 13 residues. The CDR3 sequence is CSVGSRKYYEQYF. As DNA, the CDR3 is TGCAGCGTTGGGAGTCGGAAGTACTACGAGCAGTACTTC.

The count of this clone is one. The chain employs TRBV5-5 and TRBJ1-2; 7 nucleotides agree with TRBD1. Germline V lookup: CDR1 SGHKS, CDR2 YYEKEE (reference sequence). Trimming at V came to 4 bases and at J to 4 bases, leaving 7 bases not matched to a gene. This CDR3 contains 14 residues. CDR3 loop: CASSDDRAGYGYTF. The DNA for the CDR3 is TGTGCCAGCAGCGATGACAGGGCCGGCTATGGCTACACCTTC.